The present T cell receptor beta chain was sequenced within a study of T cells after yellow fever vaccination. Germline V gene sequence: CDR1 MNHEY, CDR2 SVGAGI. The CDR3 is made up of 14 amino acids. V lost 2 bases to trimming and J lost 4 bases, with 11 bases between them. Generation of TCR cDNA used 5'RACE template switching (which added a universal primer site and UMIs). TCRdb used MiXCR to reprocess the 5' RACE reads, holding one entry per CDR3 protein. The sample has hundreds of thousands of distinct CDR3 sequences, roughly 12% seen once. Study-level results: There was a possibility that FACS-sorted repertoires contained abundant clonotypes contaminating from the bulk population.

About this clonotype: Its antigen is as yet unknown.

The V and J genes are TRBV6-5 and TRBJ1-1; tentative D call: TRBD1 (5 bases). The clonotype was recovered from a young man who received the YFV17D yellow fever vaccine. Sample: PBMCs, taken on the day of the first yellow fever vaccination. Here the CDR3 DNA reads TGTGCCAGCAGTTACCAAGGGGTCGGCACTGAAGCTTTCTTT. Encoded protein: CASSYQGVGTEAFF.